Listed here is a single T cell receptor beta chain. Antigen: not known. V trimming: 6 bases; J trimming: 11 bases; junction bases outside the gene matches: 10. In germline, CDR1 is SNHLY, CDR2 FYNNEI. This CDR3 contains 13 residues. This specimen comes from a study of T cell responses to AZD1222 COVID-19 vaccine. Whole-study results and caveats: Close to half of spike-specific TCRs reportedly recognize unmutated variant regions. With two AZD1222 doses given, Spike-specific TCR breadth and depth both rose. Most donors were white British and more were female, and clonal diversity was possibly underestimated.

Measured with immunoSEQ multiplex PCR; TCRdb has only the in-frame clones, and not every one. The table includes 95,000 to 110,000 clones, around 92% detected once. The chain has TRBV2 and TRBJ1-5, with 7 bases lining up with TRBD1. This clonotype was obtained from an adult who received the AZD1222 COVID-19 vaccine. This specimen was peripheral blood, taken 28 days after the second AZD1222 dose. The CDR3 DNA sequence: TGTGCCAGCAGCCCTAGGGGGCCGTTGGCCCAGCATTTT. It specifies CASSPRGPLAQHF.